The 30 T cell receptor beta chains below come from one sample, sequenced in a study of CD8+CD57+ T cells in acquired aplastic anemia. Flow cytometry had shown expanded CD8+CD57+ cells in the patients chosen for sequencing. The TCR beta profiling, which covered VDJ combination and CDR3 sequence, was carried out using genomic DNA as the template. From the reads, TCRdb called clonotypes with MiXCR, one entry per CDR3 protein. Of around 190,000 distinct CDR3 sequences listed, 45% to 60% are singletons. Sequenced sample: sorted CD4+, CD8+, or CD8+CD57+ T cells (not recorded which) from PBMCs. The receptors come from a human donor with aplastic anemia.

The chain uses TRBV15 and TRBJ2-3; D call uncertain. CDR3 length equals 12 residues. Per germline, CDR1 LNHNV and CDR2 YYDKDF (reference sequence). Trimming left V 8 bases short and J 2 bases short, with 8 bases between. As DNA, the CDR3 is TGTGCCACCTCCCAGGACACAGATACGCAGTATTTT. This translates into CATSQDTDTQYF.

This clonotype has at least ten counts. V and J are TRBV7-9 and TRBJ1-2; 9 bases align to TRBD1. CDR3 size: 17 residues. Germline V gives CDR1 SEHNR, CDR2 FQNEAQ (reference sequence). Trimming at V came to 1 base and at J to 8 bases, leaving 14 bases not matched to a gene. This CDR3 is CASSLGSGQGKFQGYTF. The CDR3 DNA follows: TGTGCCAGCAGCTTAGGCTCAGGACAGGGGAAGTTTCAGGGCTACACCTTC.

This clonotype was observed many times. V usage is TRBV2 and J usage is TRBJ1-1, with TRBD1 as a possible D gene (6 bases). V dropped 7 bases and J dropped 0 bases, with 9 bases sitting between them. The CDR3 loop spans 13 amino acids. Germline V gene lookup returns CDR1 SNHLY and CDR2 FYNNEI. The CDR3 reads CASNGQMNTEAFF. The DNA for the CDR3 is TGTGCCAGCAATGGACAGATGAACACTGAAGCTTTCTTT.

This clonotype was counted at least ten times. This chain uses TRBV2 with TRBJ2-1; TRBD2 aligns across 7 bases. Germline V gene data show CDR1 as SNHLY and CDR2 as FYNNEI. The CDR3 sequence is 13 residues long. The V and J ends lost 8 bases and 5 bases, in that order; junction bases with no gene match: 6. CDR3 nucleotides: TGTGCCAGCGAGAGCGGGGAGGACAATGAGCAGTTCTTC. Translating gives CASESGEDNEQFF.

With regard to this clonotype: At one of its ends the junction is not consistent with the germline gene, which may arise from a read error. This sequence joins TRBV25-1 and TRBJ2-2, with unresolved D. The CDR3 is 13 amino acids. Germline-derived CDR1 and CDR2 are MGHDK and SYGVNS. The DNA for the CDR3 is TGTGCCAGCGGTGAAACGAACACCGGGGAGCTGTTTTTT. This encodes CASGETNTGELFF.

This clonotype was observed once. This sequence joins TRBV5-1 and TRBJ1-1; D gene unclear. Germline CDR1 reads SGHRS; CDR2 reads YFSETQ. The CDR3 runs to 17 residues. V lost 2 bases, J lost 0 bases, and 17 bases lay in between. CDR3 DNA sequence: TGCGCCAGCAGCTTAGTGGTTGGGGTCCTGATGAACACTGAAGCTTTCTTT. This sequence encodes CASSLVVGVLMNTEAFF. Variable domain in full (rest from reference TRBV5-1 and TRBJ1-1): KAGVTQTPRYLIKTRGQQVTLSCSPISGHRSVSWYQQTPGQGLQFLFEYFSETQRNKGNFPGRFSGRQFSNSRSEMNVSTLELGDSALYLCASSLVVGVLMNTEAFFGQGTRLTVV.

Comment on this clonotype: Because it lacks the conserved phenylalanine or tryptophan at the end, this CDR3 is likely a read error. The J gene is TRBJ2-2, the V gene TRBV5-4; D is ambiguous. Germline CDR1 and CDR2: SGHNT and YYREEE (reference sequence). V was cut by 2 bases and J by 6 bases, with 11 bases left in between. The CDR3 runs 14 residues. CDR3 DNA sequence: TGTGCCAGCAGCTTCTCGAAGCCCTCCGGGGAGCTGTTTTGT. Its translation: CASSFSKPSGELFC.

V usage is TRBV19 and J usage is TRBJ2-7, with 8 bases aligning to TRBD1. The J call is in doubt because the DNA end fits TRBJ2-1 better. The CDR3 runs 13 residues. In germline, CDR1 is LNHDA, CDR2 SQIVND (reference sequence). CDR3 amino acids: CASSTQGAEEQFF. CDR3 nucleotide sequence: TGTGCCAGTAGTACTCAGGGGGCAGAGGAGCAGTTCTTC.

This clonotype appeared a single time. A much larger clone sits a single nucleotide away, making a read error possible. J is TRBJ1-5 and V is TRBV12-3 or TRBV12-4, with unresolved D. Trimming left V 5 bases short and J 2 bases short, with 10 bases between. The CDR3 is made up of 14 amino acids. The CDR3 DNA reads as TGTGCCAGCAGTGGGGAGCTTGGCAATCAGCCCCAGCATTTT. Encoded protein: CASSGELGNQPQHF.

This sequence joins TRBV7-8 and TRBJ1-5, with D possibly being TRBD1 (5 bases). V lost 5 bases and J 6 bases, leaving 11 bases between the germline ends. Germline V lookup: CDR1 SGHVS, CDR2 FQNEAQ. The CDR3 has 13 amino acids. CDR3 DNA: TGTGCCAGCAGCCTGGGGGGTATTCAGCCCCAGCATTTT. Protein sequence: CASSLGGIQPQHF.

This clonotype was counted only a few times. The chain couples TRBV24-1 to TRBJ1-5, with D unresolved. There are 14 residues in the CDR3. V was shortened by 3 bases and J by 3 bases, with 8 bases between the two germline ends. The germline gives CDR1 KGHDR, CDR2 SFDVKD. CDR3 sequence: CATSDVDTNQPQHF. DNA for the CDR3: TGTGCCACCAGTGATGTCGACACCAATCAGCCCCAGCATTTT.

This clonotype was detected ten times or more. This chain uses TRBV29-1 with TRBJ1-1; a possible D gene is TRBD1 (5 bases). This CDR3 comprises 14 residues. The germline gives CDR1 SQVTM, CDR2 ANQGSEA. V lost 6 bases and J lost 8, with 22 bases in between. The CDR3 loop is CSVLTPLPYREAFF. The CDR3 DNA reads TGCAGCGTACTAACCCCCCTACCCTACAGGGAAGCTTTCTTT.

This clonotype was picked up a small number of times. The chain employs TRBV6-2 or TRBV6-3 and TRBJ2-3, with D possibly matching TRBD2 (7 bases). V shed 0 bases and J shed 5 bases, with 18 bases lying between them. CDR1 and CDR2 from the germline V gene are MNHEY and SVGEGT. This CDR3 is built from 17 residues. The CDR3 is CASSYSSAGAQGDTQYF. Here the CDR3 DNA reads TGTGCCAGCAGTTACTCCTCCGCGGGGGCCCAGGGAGATACGCAGTATTTT.

The DNA for the CDR3 is TGCAGTGCTGTGACAGGGTGGAAGGATACGCAGTATTTT. It encodes CSAVTGWKDTQYF. The gene calls are TRBV20-1 and TRBJ2-3; 7 nucleotides line up with TRBD1. The CDR3 length is 13 residues. CDR1 DFQATT and CDR2 SNEGSKA come from the germline V gene (reference sequence). V lost 5 bases, J lost 6 bases, and 8 bases stayed unmatched.

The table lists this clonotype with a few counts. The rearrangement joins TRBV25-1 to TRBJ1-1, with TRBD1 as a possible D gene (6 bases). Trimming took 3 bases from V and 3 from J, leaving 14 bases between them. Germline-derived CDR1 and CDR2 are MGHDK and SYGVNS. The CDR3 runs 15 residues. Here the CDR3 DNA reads TGTGCCAGCAGTGACTGGACAGCCGCGGACACTGAAGCTTTCTTT. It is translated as CASSDWTAADTEAFF. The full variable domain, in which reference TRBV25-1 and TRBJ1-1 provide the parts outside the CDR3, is EADIYQTPRYLVIGTGKKITLECSQTMGHDKMYWYQQDPGMELHLIHYSYGVNSTEKGDLSSESTVSRIRTEHFPLTLESARPSHTSQYLCASSDWTAADTEAFFGQGTRLTVV.

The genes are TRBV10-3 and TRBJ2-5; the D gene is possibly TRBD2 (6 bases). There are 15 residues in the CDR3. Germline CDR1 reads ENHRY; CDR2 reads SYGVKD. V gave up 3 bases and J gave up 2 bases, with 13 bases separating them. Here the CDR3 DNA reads TGTGCCATCAGTGACCCTAGCGCCCCGCAAGAGACCCAGTACTTC. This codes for CAISDPSAPQETQYF.

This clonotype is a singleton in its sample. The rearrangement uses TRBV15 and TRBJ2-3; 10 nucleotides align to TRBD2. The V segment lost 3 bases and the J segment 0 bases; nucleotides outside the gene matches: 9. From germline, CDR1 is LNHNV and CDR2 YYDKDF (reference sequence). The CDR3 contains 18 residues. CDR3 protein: CATSSPFQAGGSTDTQYF. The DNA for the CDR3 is TGTGCCACCAGCAGCCCCTTCCAAGCGGGGGGGAGCACAGATACGCAGTATTTT.

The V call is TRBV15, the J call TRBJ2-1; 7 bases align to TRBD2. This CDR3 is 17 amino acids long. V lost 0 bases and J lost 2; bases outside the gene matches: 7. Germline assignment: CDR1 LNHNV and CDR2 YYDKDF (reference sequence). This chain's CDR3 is CATSRDRSGITYNEQFF. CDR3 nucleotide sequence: TGTGCCACCAGCAGAGATCGGAGCGGGATTACCTACAATGAGCAGTTCTTC.

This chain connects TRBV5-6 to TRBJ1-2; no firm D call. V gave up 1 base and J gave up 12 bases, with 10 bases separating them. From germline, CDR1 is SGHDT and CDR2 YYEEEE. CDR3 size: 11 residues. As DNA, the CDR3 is TGTGCCAGCAGCTTGAATATTGGAAACACCTTC. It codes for CASSLNIGNTF.

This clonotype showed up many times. In nucleotides, the CDR3 is TGTGCCAGTAGTATCGCAACAGGGCGCTTTAGCAATCAGCCCCAGCATTTT. Translation gives CASSIATGRFSNQPQHF. The rearrangement links TRBV19 to TRBJ1-5, with D perhaps matching TRBD1 (6 bases). Germline V gives CDR1 LNHDA, CDR2 SQIVND (reference sequence). The CDR3 has 17 amino acids. Deletions cut 3 bases from V and 0 bases from J, with 15 bases between. Together with reference TRBV19 and TRBJ1-5, the CDR3 gives the full variable domain: DGGITQSPKYLFRKEGQNVTLSCEQNLNHDAMYWYRQDPGQGLRLIYYSQIVNDFQKGDIAEGYSVSREKKESFPLTVTSAQKNPTAFYLCASSIATGRFSNQPQHFGDGTRLSIL.

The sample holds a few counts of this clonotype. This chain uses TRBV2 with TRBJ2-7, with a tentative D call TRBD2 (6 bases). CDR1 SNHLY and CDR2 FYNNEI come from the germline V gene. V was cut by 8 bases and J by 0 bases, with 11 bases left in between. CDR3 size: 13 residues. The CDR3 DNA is TGTGCCAGCGCGGCGCGGGGCTCCTACGAGCAGTACTTC. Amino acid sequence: CASAARGSYEQYF.

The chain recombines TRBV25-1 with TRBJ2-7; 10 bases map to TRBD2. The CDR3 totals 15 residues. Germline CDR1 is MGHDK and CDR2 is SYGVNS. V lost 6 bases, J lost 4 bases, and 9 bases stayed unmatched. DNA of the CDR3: TGTGCCAGCAGCTCCCCCGGGACTAGCGCGTACGAGCAGTACTTC. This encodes CASSSPGTSAYEQYF.

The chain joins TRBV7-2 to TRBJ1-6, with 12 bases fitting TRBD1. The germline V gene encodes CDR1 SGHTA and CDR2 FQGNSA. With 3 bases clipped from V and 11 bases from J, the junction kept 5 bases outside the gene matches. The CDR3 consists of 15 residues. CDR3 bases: TGTGCCAGCAGCTTTTCGGGGACAGGGGGCCCACCCCTCCACTTT. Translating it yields CASSFSGTGGPPLHF.

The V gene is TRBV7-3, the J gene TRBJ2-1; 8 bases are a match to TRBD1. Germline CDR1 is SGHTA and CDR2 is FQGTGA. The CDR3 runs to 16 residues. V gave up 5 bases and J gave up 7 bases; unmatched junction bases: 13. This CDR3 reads CASSLFGQGSENEQFF. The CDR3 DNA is TGTGCCAGCAGCCTCTTCGGACAGGGCTCCGAGAATGAGCAGTTCTTC.

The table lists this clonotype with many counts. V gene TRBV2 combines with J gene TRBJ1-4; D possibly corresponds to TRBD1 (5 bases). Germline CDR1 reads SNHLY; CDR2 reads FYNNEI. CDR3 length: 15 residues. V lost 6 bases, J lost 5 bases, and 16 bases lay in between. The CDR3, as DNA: TGTGCCAGCAGGGATCAGGGATCAAGGAATGAAAAACTGTTTTTT. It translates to CASRDQGSRNEKLFF.

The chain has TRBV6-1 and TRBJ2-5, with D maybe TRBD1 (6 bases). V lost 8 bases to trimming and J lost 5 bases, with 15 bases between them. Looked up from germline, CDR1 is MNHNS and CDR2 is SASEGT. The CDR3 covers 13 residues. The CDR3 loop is CASSQGLAETQYF. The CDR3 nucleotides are TGTGCCAGCTCTCAGGGGTTGGCGGAGACCCAGTACTTC.

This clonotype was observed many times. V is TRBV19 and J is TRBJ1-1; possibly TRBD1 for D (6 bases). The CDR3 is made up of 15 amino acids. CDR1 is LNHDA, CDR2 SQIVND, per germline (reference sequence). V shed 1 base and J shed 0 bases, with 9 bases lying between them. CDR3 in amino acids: CASSIGQGLNTEAFF. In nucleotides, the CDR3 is TGTGCCAGTAGTATAGGCCAGGGGTTGAACACTGAAGCTTTCTTT.

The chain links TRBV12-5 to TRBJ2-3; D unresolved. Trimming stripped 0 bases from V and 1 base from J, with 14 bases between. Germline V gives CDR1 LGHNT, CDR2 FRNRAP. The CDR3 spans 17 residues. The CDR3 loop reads CASGLVTDGRGTDTQYF. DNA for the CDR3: TGTGCTAGTGGTTTGGTAACCGACGGCCGTGGCACAGATACGCAGTATTTT.

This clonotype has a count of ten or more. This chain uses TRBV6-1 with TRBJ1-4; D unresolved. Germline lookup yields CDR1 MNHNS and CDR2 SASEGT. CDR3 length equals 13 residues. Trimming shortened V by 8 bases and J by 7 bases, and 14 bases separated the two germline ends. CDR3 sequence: CASLHIRSEKLFF. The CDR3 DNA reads TGTGCCAGCCTTCACATTCGGAGTGAAAAACTGTTTTTT.

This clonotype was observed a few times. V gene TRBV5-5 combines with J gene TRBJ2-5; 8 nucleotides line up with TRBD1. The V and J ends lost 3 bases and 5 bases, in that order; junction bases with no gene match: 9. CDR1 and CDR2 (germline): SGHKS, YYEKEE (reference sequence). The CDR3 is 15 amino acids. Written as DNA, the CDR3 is TGTGCCAGCAGCTCACAACAGGGGGATCGGGAGACCCAGTACTTC. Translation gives CASSSQQGDRETQYF. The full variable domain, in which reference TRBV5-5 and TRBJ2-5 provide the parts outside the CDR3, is DAGVTQSPTHLIKTRGQQVTLRCSPISGHKSVSWYQQVLGQGPQFIFQYYEKEERGRGNFPDRFSARQFPNYSSELNVNALLLGDSALYLCASSSQQGDRETQYFGPGTRLLVL.